The text below deals with one T cell receptor (beta chain). Measured with immunoSEQ multiplex PCR; TCRdb has only the in-frame clones, and not every one. The table records 75,000 to 100,000 clones, approximately 94% of them present only once. V was shortened by 0 bases and J by 3 bases, with 6 bases between the two germline ends. Germline V gene sequence: CDR1 SGHTA, CDR2 FQGNSA. There are 14 residues in the CDR3. This sample is drawn from a study of technical replicates of blood from four donors. Input material: T cells isolated from PBMCs. This rearrangement joins TRBV7-2 to TRBJ2-1; no clear D. The TCR sequence derives from a human donor in good health. DNA of the CDR3: TGTGCCAGCAGCTTAGCTGGCAGCTACAATGAGCAGTTCTTC. It is translated as CASSLAGSYNEQFF.